The clone carrying this T cell receptor beta chain was found a few times. The antigen remains unidentified. RNA transcripts were the template for amplifying TCR beta CDR3 regions. The TCR CDR3 was amplified in a first-round RT-PCR using the HTBI primer set. MiXCR was run by TCRdb on the multiplex PCR reads, yielding one entry per CDR3 protein. The sample shows fewer than 400,000 distinct CDR3 sequences, over 12% of them seen only once. Patients affected by ophthalmopathy presented a Clinical Activity Score of at least 3, a NOSPECS grade of at least 4, and disease duration below 3 months. The study left out patients who had uncontrolled infection, other autoimmune disease, pregnancy or lactation. V shed 2 bases and J 0 bases; nucleotides not matched to a gene: 4. The CDR3 contains 17 residues. Looked up from germline, CDR1 is SGHKS and CDR2 is YYEKEE (reference sequence). These data are taken from a study of T cells in Graves' hyperthyroidism and ophthalmopathy. Study-wide points: Ophthalmopathy could be told apart from stable hyperthyroidism with a 13 V-J model. Appearing also in blood were most of the thyroid clonotypes expanded above 0.001.

The sequencing input was blood. V is TRBV5-5 and J is TRBJ2-3, with 12 nucleotides matching TRBD2. The receptor comes from a man between 50 and 59 years old with Graves' ophthalmopathy. The CDR3 nucleotides are TGTGCCAGCAGCTTTTGGACTAGCGGGGACAGCACAGATACGCAGTATTTT. Protein product: CASSFWTSGDSTDTQYF.